This TCR beta chain was obtained from a study of OX40 agonist ivuxolimab in advanced cancers. Overall study context: The study gave patients intravenous ivuxolimab at 0.01 to 10 mg/kg every 2 weeks.

Comment on this clone: Its antigen is still unknown.

Study results and caveats: People who partly responded at 0.1-3.0 mg/kg had some of the least clonal expansion seen.

The protocol was immunoSEQ multiplex PCR, while the TCRdb copy is restricted to in-frame clones and leaves out a portion. The data show 60,000 to 65,000 clones, 91% seen once. The CDR3 has 15 amino acids. Germline V CDR1 and CDR2: SGDLS, YYNGEE. V dropped 0 bases and J dropped 4 bases, with 11 bases sitting between them. The clonotype comes from an adult with an advanced solid tumor such as melanoma, head and neck, liver or kidney cancer. Here the sequenced sample was CD4+ or CD8+ T cells sorted from blood, taken in a trial of the OX40 agonist ivuxolimab. This sequence joins TRBV9 and TRBJ1-5, with D maybe TRBD1 (6 bases). CDR3 DNA sequence: TGTGCCAGCAGCGTAGGCAGGGGACTAAATCAGCCCCAGCATTTT. Translating it yields CASSVGRGLNQPQHF. The whole variable domain, remainder taken from reference TRBV9 and TRBJ1-5, is DSGVTQTPKHLITATGQRVTLRCSPRSGDLSVYWYQQSLDQGLQFLIQYYNGEERAKGNILERFSAQQFPDLHSELNLSSLELGDSALYFCASSVGRGLNQPQHFGDGTRLSIL.